The rows below give T cell receptor beta chains drawn from one sample of a study of blood T cell repertoires in COVID-19. Measured with immunoSEQ multiplex PCR; TCRdb has only the in-frame clones, and not every one. The sample has around 100,000 clones; roughly 84% are singletons. The specimen sequenced was peripheral blood. The receptors originated from a human donor in a cohort sampled during active COVID-19. CDR3s include the opening cysteine and the closing phenylalanine or tryptophan. A D gene is named only where the DNA matches it firmly. Expanded clones are given a class, and other clones once, few, many or no size at all.

cdr3_nt cdr3_aa v_call d_call clone_size j_call
TGCAGCGCCGAGGGGGGGACCTACTCCTACGAGCAGTACTTC CSAEGGTYSYEQYF TRBV29-1 - - TRBJ2-7
TGTGCCAGCTCACCCCCGGGACAGGGAACCTACAATGAGCAGTTCTTC CASSPPGQGTYNEQFF TRBV18 TRBD1 - TRBJ2-1
TGTGCCACCAGTGAAGGGGGTTTGGCACCCCTCCACTTT CATSEGGLAPLHF TRBV24-1 - - TRBJ1-6
TGTGCCAGCAGTGGGGGTAGCGGCCCATACAATGAGCAGTTCTTC CASSGGSGPYNEQFF TRBV2 - - TRBJ2-1
TGTGCCAGCAGTATGAAGGACAGCCAGACCACCTACGAGCAGTACTTC CASSMKDSQTTYEQYF TRBV27 - once TRBJ2-7
TGCGCCAGCAGCCTAGTACAGGGGAGCAATCAGCCCCAGCATTTT CASSLVQGSNQPQHF TRBV4-1 TRBD1 - TRBJ1-5
TGTGCCAGCAGTTTCAACTCCGGTTCTAACTATGGCTACACCTTC CASSFNSGSNYGYTF TRBV27 - - TRBJ1-2
TGTGCCAGTAGTATGACTAGCGGGAGGCGAGGTACCGGGGAGCTGTTTTTT CASSMTSGRRGTGELFF TRBV19 TRBD2 few TRBJ2-2
TGTGCCAGCAGGGGAGGGTCCACCACCTACGAGCAGTACTTC CASRGGSTTYEQYF TRBV28 TRBD2 - TRBJ2-7
TGTGCCAGCACAATGGGACAGGGGTTTCGATCACCCCTCCACTTT CASTMGQGFRSPLHF TRBV28 TRBD1 few TRBJ1-6
TGCAGTGCTAGAACCGGCGGCGAGCAGTACTTC CSARTGGEQYF TRBV20-1 - - TRBJ2-7
TGTGCCAGCAGCTTAGGGACAGCGAACACTGAAGCTTTCTTT CASSLGTANTEAFF TRBV7-3 TRBD1 - TRBJ1-1
TGTGCCACCAGTGATTTGACTAGTGGGGAAGCGGAGACCCAGTACTTC CATSDLTSGEAETQYF TRBV24-1 - - TRBJ2-5
TGTGCCAGCAGTCCTAACAGGGCCGTCTATGGCTACACCTTC CASSPNRAVYGYTF TRBV3-1/TRBV3-2 - - TRBJ1-2
TGTGCCATCAGTGAGGCAGACACAGATAATTCACCCCTCCACTTT CAISEADTDNSPLHF TRBV10-3 - - TRBJ1-6
TGTGCCAGCTCACCTTCGGCAGGGTTTGATTCACCCCTCCACTTT CASSPSAGFDSPLHF TRBV18 - - TRBJ1-6
TGTGCCAGCAGCTTCGGGGAATCCGAGCAGTACTTC CASSFGESEQYF TRBV7-9 - - TRBJ2-7
TGTGCCAGCAGTTACTCCGGTTCGAATAATTCACCCCTCCACTTT CASSYSGSNNSPLHF TRBV6-6 - - TRBJ1-6
TGTGCCAGCAGTTACCGGGTGGGGGAGGGCCTTGGCTACAATGAGCAGTTCTTC CASSYRVGEGLGYNEQFF TRBV6-2/TRBV6-3 TRBD2 - TRBJ2-1
TGTGCCAGCTCACCGAATAAAGGGAGTTTATCTGGGGCCAACGTCCTGACTTTC CASSPNKGSLSGANVLTF TRBV18 - - TRBJ2-6
TGCGCCAGCACCTTGGACAGGGTGGCAGATACGCAGTATTTT CASTLDRVADTQYF TRBV5-1 TRBD1 - TRBJ2-3
TGTGCCAGCAGTTTTGTTGCCGGGGATGGCTACACCTTC CASSFVAGDGYTF TRBV27 - - TRBJ1-2
TGTGCCAGCAGCTTGGGGCCCCCTCTAGCGGGTCCCATGGATACGCAGTATTTT CASSLGPPLAGPMDTQYF TRBV5-6 TRBD2 - TRBJ2-3
TGCGCCAGCAGCTTCGCAGGGGCCATCGGCGAGCAGTACTTC CASSFAGAIGEQYF TRBV5-1 - - TRBJ2-7
TGTGCCAGCAGTGAATATCCGACTAGCGGGAGTTACGAGCAGTACTTC CASSEYPTSGSYEQYF TRBV2 TRBD2 - TRBJ2-7
TGTGCCTCGACAGCCCTTAACTATGGCTACACCTTC CASTALNYGYTF TRBV10-3 - - TRBJ1-2
TGCGCCAGCAGCCCCCCGGGACAGGCGGTCTACGAGCAGTACTTC CASSPPGQAVYEQYF TRBV5-1 TRBD1 - TRBJ2-7
TGTGCCAGTAGTCTTGGACTAGCGGAGGCCTACAATGAGCAGTTCTTC CASSLGLAEAYNEQFF TRBV19 TRBD2 - TRBJ2-1
TGTGCCAGCAGCGGACACATGAACACTGAAGCTTTCTTT CASSGHMNTEAFF TRBV7-9 - - TRBJ1-1
TGTGCCACCAGCAGAGATGTAGATAGGGGGACCGACTTCAGCTCCTATAATTCACCCCTCCACTTT CATSRDVDRGTDFSSYNSPLHF TRBV15 - - TRBJ1-6
TGTGCCAGCGGCACCCAGGGGGCCAAAAACATTCAGTACTTC CASGTQGAKNIQYF TRBV27 - - TRBJ2-4
TGTGCCAGCAGCTTAACCCGGACAAGCTCCTACAATGAGCAGTTCTTC CASSLTRTSSYNEQFF TRBV7-3 - - TRBJ2-1
TGTGCCAGTAGTAGAGGGACAGGGACCTACGAGCAGTACTTC CASSRGTGTYEQYF TRBV19 TRBD1 - TRBJ2-7